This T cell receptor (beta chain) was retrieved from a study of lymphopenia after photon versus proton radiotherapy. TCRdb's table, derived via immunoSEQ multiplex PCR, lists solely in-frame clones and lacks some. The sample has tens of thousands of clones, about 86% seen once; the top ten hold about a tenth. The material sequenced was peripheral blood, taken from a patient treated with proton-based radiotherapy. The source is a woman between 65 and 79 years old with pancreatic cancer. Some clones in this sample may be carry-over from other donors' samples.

CDR3 region: CASSFRVANTGELFF. DNA for the CDR3: TGTGCCAGCAGCTTTCGTGTAGCGAACACCGGGGAGCTGTTTTTT. The chain links TRBV5-4 to TRBJ2-2; D is unresolved. V lost 2 bases and J lost 0, with 8 bases in between. The CDR3 is 15 amino acids. Germline V gives CDR1 SGHNT, CDR2 YYREEE (reference sequence).